One sample yielded the 25 T cell receptor beta chains listed below, sequenced in a study of CD8 T cells in Susac syndrome. It was with random hexamers that roughly 0.45 to 1 ug RNA was reverse transcribed. A single record per CDR3 protein comes from TCRdb applying MiXCR to the immunoSEQ multiplex PCR reads. The data hold 160,000 or so distinct CDR3 sequences, with around 96% observed a single time. Sequencing used CD8+ T cells from PBMCs. Source of these receptors: a human donor with multiple sclerosis.

The chain joins TRBV7-8 to TRBJ1-2; D ambiguous. Germline lookup yields CDR1 SGHVS and CDR2 FQNEAQ. The CDR3 sequence is 11 residues long. V was cut by 6 bases and J by 6 bases, with 8 bases left in between. CDR3 loop: CASRTRDGYTF. The CDR3 coding sequence is TGTGCCAGCAGAACGAGGGATGGCTACACCTTC.

This sequence joins TRBV7-8 and TRBJ2-1, with 9 bases fitting TRBD1. The CDR3 is 16 residues long. In germline, CDR1 is SGHVS, CDR2 FQNEAQ. J was trimmed by 5 bases and V by 1 base; bases with no gene match: 6. The CDR3 DNA follows: TGTGCCAGCAGCTTAGTGTGGACAGGGGAGAACAATGAGCAGTTCTTC. Residues: CASSLVWTGENNEQFF.

This chain links TRBV29-1 with TRBJ2-1; weak D call: TRBD1 (5 bases). CDR3 length: 15 amino acids. The germline gives CDR1 SQVTM, CDR2 ANQGSEA. Trimming cost V 2 bases and J 1 base, with 12 bases left between them. This chain's CDR3 is CSVEPADSSYNEQFF. CDR3 DNA: TGCAGCGTTGAACCTGCTGACAGTTCCTACAATGAGCAGTTCTTC.

The chain combines TRBV9 with TRBJ2-1; the match to TRBD2 covers 13 bases. The CDR3 covers 17 residues. V lost 3 bases to trimming and J lost 9 bases; unmatched junction nucleotides: 12. CDR1 is SGDLS and CDR2 is YYNGEE in the germline V gene. The DNA for the CDR3 is TGTGCCAGCAGCGAGACTAGCGGGGGGCCTCAGGTCAGTGAGCAGTTCTTC. Encoded protein: CASSETSGGPQVSEQFF.

The chain uses TRBV7-9 and TRBJ1-2; 10 bases align to TRBD1. Germline lookup yields CDR1 SEHNR and CDR2 FQNEAQ (reference sequence). With 6 bases clipped from V and 4 bases from J, the junction kept 5 bases outside the gene matches. The CDR3 consists of 14 residues. This CDR3 reads CASRPGQGSYGYTF. The CDR3 nucleotides read TGTGCCAGCAGACCGGGACAGGGGAGCTATGGCTACACCTTC.

This chain joins TRBV30 and TRBJ1-2; D possibly corresponds to TRBD1 (6 bases). The CDR3 has 13 residues. The V and J ends lost 7 bases and 4 bases respectively, with 16 bases between them. Germline loops: CDR1 GTSNPN, CDR2 SVGIG (reference sequence). Here the CDR3 DNA reads TGTGCCTCAACCCGGGACACCGTCTATGGCTACACCTTC. Translated: CASTRDTVYGYTF.

V is TRBV6-2 or TRBV6-3 and J is TRBJ2-7; TRBD1 might be the D (6 bases). The germline V gene encodes CDR1 MNHEY and CDR2 SVGEGT. The length of the CDR3 is 15 residues. V was cut by 2 bases and J by 2 bases, with 13 bases left in between. The CDR3 nucleotides read TGTGCCAGCAGTTACGGGGGCAGGGTCACCTACGAGCAGTACTTC. Translated, it gives CASSYGGRVTYEQYF.

The genes are TRBV3-1 and TRBJ2-5, with a tentative D call TRBD2 (6 bases). Germline V gene lookup returns CDR1 LGHDT and CDR2 YNNKEL (reference sequence). The ends were cut back, 4 bases at V and 4 bases at J, with 19 bases in the middle. CDR3 size: 16 residues. The CDR3 DNA is TGTGCCAGCAGCCTGGAGGACGCTAGCGACAGAGAGACCCAGTACTTC. This gives the protein CASSLEDASDRETQYF.

In its sample, this clonotype was seen once. The chain recombines TRBV20-1 with TRBJ2-1, with TRBD2 matching over 10 bases. The CDR3 is 15 residues long. CDR1 and CDR2 from the germline V gene are DFQATT and SNEGSKA (reference sequence). J gave up 5 bases and V 1 base, and 5 bases lay outside the gene matches. The CDR3 reads CSARALAGRHNEQFF. As DNA, the CDR3 is TGCAGTGCTAGAGCACTAGCGGGGCGTCACAATGAGCAGTTCTTC.

In its sample, this clonotype was seen once. The CDR3 DNA reads TGCGCCAGCAGCCAAGTAGGGACAGCTGAAGCTTTCTTT. Its protein product is CASSQVGTAEAFF. The chain combines TRBV4-1 with TRBJ1-1; 7 bases line up with TRBD1. V lost 1 base and J lost 6; bases outside the gene matches: 2. Germline V gives CDR1 MGHRA, CDR2 YSYEKL. The length of the CDR3 is 13 residues.

The chain uses TRBV6-1 and TRBJ1-2; no clear D. V lost 2 bases and J lost 3, with 16 bases in between. CDR1 is MNHNS, CDR2 SASEGT, per germline. The CDR3 loop spans 16 amino acids. The CDR3 DNA reads TGTGCCAGCAGTGAATTTGGTATTAGGCGCGACTATGGCTACACCTTC. It is translated as CASSEFGIRRDYGYTF.

The rearrangement links TRBV15 to TRBJ2-5, with D possibly matching TRBD2 (6 bases). The CDR3 loop spans 15 amino acids. With 5 bases removed from V and 5 bases from J, the gap between germline ends came to 18 bases. Germline CDR1 is LNHNV and CDR2 is YYDKDF (reference sequence). The CDR3 bases are TGTGCCACCAGCGCGACCGCGGGGTTTCAGGAGACCCAGTACTTC. This encodes CATSATAGFQETQYF.

The V gene is TRBV10-2, the J gene TRBJ2-7; no clear D. The germline V and J ends were trimmed by 10 bases and 0 bases, with 13 bases remaining between them. This CDR3 has 13 amino acids. Germline values: CDR1 WSHSY, CDR2 SAAADI. The CDR3 loop reads CATLSPSSYEQYF. In nucleotides, the CDR3 is TGCGCCACCCTATCACCGAGCTCCTACGAGCAGTACTTC.

This rearrangement joins TRBV20-1 to TRBJ2-2; D ambiguous. The germline V gene encodes CDR1 DFQATT and CDR2 SNEGSKA (reference sequence). Trimming shortened V by 3 bases and J by 4 bases, and 6 bases separated the two germline ends. The CDR3 runs 12 residues. The CDR3 reads CSASLGTGELFF. In DNA, the CDR3 is TGCAGTGCTAGCCTTGGCACCGGGGAGCTGTTTTTT.

This chain connects TRBV28 to TRBJ2-7; 8 nucleotides line up with TRBD2. Per germline, CDR1 MDHEN and CDR2 SYDVKM. The CDR3 runs to 14 residues. V dropped 10 bases and J dropped 5; count of bases not matched to a gene: 13. CDR3 DNA sequence: TGTGCCACACGGACTAGCCCCCCCTTAGACGAGCAGTACTTC. It specifies CATRTSPPLDEQYF.

V gene TRBV7-2 combines with J gene TRBJ1-5; D is ambiguous. V lost 1 base and J lost 6, with 13 bases in between. The CDR3 has 15 residues. Looked up from germline, CDR1 is SGHTA and CDR2 is FQGNSA. CDR3 sequence reads: CASSLVVSRVQPQHF. The DNA of the CDR3 is TGTGCCAGCAGCTTAGTGGTCAGTCGGGTTCAGCCCCAGCATTTT.

V is TRBV7-9 and J is TRBJ2-3; the match to TRBD2 covers 15 bases. Germline V lookup: CDR1 SEHNR, CDR2 FQNEAQ (reference sequence). The CDR3 sequence is 15 residues long. J was trimmed by 5 bases and V by 5 bases; bases with no gene match: 2. The CDR3 sequence: CASSQGLAGGDTQYF. CDR3 nucleotide sequence: TGTGCCAGCAGCCAGGGACTAGCGGGGGGAGATACGCAGTATTTT. The full variable domain, completed using reference TRBV7-9 and TRBJ2-3, is DTGVSQNPRHKITKRGQNVTFRCDPISEHNRLYWYRQTLGQGPEFLTYFQNEAQLEKSRLLSDRFSAERPKGSFSTLEIQRTEQGDSAMYLCASSQGLAGGDTQYFGPGTRLTVL.

The chain joins TRBV7-9 to TRBJ1-1; the D is unclear. V was pared by 1 base and J by 3 bases, with 6 bases between. This CDR3 is 13 amino acids long. Looked up from germline, CDR1 is SEHNR and CDR2 is FQNEAQ (reference sequence). The CDR3 nucleotides are TGTGCCAGCAGCTTAGGGCCTTACACTGAAGCTTTCTTT. Amino acids: CASSLGPYTEAFF.

J is TRBJ1-1 and V is TRBV23-1, with D tentatively TRBD1 (6 bases). TRBV23-1 belongs to the ORF category, with a function that is uncertain. V shed 7 bases and J shed 3 bases, with 12 bases lying between them. The CDR3 loop spans 13 amino acids. Here the CDR3 reads CASITGGYTEAFF. For the CDR3, the DNA is TGCGCCAGCATTACTGGGGGCTACACTGAAGCTTTCTTT.

The gene calls are TRBV28 and TRBJ2-3; 13 bases agree with TRBD2. With 6 bases clipped from V and 7 bases from J, the junction kept 7 bases outside the gene matches. This CDR3 is 15 amino acids long. The germline gives CDR1 MDHEN, CDR2 SYDVKM. CDR3 sequence: CASSPGLAGEHTQYF. In DNA, the CDR3 is TGTGCCAGCAGCCCCGGACTAGCGGGGGAGCATACGCAGTATTTT.

J is TRBJ2-3 and V is TRBV7-9; 10 nucleotides agree with TRBD1. V lost 2 bases to trimming and J lost 0 bases; unmatched junction nucleotides: 8. This CDR3 has 18 amino acids. In germline, CDR1 is SEHNR, CDR2 FQNEAQ (reference sequence). CDR3 protein: CASSLPPGTGVSTDTQYF. The CDR3 nucleotides are TGTGCCAGCAGCTTACCCCCCGGGACAGGGGTCAGCACAGATACGCAGTATTTT.

The CDR3 here is CASSQDKTGPLVAAFF. The CDR3 DNA sequence: TGTGCCAGCAGCCAAGATAAGACAGGCCCGCTTGTTGCAGCTTTCTTT. The chain recombines TRBV14 with TRBJ1-1; tentatively, D is TRBD1 (6 bases). Germline V gives CDR1 SGHDN, CDR2 FVKESK. Trimming took off 0 bases at V and 10 bases at J, with 21 bases between the two ends. The CDR3 runs to 16 residues.

The genes are TRBV20-1 and TRBJ1-5; D gene unclear. This CDR3 has 13 residues. Trimming cost V 0 bases and J 8 bases, with 11 bases left between them. CDR1 DFQATT and CDR2 SNEGSKA come from the germline V gene (reference sequence). Written as DNA, the CDR3 is TGCAGTGCTAGAGATCGGAGGGTAGAGCCCCAGCATTTT. Protein: CSARDRRVEPQHF.

In this sample, this clonotype turned up once. The chain links TRBV14 to TRBJ2-7, with unresolved D. V was clipped by 2 bases and J by 6 bases, with 11 bases between them. Germline V gene sequence: CDR1 SGHDN, CDR2 FVKESK. The CDR3 has 13 amino acids. The CDR3 loop is CASSQTPSGEQYF. CDR3 DNA sequence: TGTGCCAGCAGCCAAACGCCCTCGGGCGAGCAGTACTTC.

The rearrangement links TRBV4-1 to TRBJ1-5, with D possibly TRBD1 on 6 matching bases. CDR3 length equals 14 residues. Germline lookup yields CDR1 MGHRA and CDR2 YSYEKL. Between the trimmed V and J ends, which lost 3 bases and 5 bases, there was a span of 11 bases. The CDR3 reads CASSHVRQDQPQHF. CDR3 bases: TGCGCCAGCAGCCATGTACGACAGGATCAGCCCCAGCATTTT.